The rows below give T cell receptor beta chains drawn from one sample of a study of T-cell reconstitution after alpha-beta-depleted transplantation in children. Via MiXCR, TCRdb re-called the PCR reads, giving one row per CDR3 protein. The sample records some 29,000 distinct CDR3 sequences, 5% to 7% being singletons. The sample in question was PBMCs, mostly from graft donor cells, obtained 180 days after TCRalphabeta/CD19-depleted stem cell transplant. The receptor set was obtained from a male patient younger than 18 who had a stem cell transplant for acute myeloid leukemia, so the T cells may come from the graft donor. Each CDR3 is given with its conserved first and last residue. The D gene is left open where the match is weak. Not all rows give a size; the values are once, few, many and, for expanded clones, a class.

many	-	TRBV15	TRBJ1-6	TGTGCCACCAGCAGAGATAAAGGGAGCTCCTATAATTCACCCCTCCACTTT	CATSRDKGSSYNSPLHF
many	-	TRBV5-1	TRBJ2-1	TGCGCCAGCAGCCCGGCCCCTGGGCCCCCGAACAATGAGCAGTTCTTC	CASSPAPGPPNNEQFF
many	TRBD1	TRBV20-1	TRBJ1-1	TGCAGTGCGATGGGACAGAAGGATGAAGCTTTCTTT	CSAMGQKDEAFF
many	-	TRBV10-3	TRBJ1-2	TGTGCCATCAGTGAGTCGAGCAGGGGCAATTTTTATGGCTACACCTTC	CAISESSRGNFYGYTF
many	TRBD2	TRBV7-2	TRBJ2-7	TGTGCCAGCAGCCGCCCTAGCGGGAGCGTATACTTC	CASSRPSGSVYF
many	-	TRBV9	TRBJ2-2	TGTGCCAGCAGCCGGGGGCGCGCCGGGGAGCTGTTTTTT	CASSRGRAGELFF
many	-	TRBV30	TRBJ2-5	TGTGCCTGGAGTCCTGGAGAGACCCAGTACTTC	CAWSPGETQYF
many	TRBD2	TRBV7-9	TRBJ2-6	TGTGCCAGCAGCCACTCGACAACCGGGACTAGGTCCCCGGGTGGGGCCAACGTCCTGACTTTC	CASSHSTTGTRSPGGANVLTF
many	-	TRBV7-8	TRBJ2-7	TGTGCCAGCAGCTTAAGAACAGGGCCCTACGAGCAGTACTTC	CASSLRTGPYEQYF
-	TRBD2	TRBV12-3/TRBV12-4	TRBJ2-2	TGTACCATCAGTTTGGCCGGGACTAGCGGGAGACGGCCCGGGGAGCTGTTTTTT	CTISLAGTSGRRPGELFF
many	TRBD2	TRBV20-1	TRBJ2-1	TGCAGTGCTAGAGATGTGAGCGGGAGCAGATGGGAGCAGTTCTTC	CSARDVSGSRWEQFF
many	TRBD1	TRBV5-1	TRBJ1-5	TGCGCCAGCAGCTTGGGGACAGGGATCAATCAGCCCCAGCATTTT	CASSLGTGINQPQHF
many	-	TRBV3-1	TRBJ1-2	TGTGGGGGGGGGCGACTCAAGGGTCTTGGCTACACCTTC	CGGGRLKGLGYTF
many	-	TRBV20-1	TRBJ2-1	TGCAGTGCTACCACCTTTTTCGGGGACAATGAGCAGTTCTTC	CSATTFFGDNEQFF
many	-	TRBV12-3/TRBV12-4	TRBJ2-7	TGTGCCAGCAGTTTTTATCTAGATGGGCCCTACGAGCAGTACTTC	CASSFYLDGPYEQYF
many	TRBD1	TRBV27	TRBJ1-1	TGTGCCAGCAGTCCGAGGACAGGGCTGGTATTCGGCACTGAAGCTTTCTTT	CASSPRTGLVFGTEAFF
many	-	TRBV19	TRBJ2-3	TGTGCCAGTAGCCGACAGGCCTACACAGATACGCAGTATTTT	CASSRQAYTDTQYF
many	-	TRBV20-1	TRBJ2-5	TGCAGTGCTGGGCAAGCTTACCAAGAGACCCAGTACTTC	CSAGQAYQETQYF
many	-	TRBV2	TRBJ2-7	TGTGCCAGCAGTGAAGGGGGTCCGAGCTACGAGCAGTACTTC	CASSEGGPSYEQYF
many	TRBD2	TRBV9	TRBJ2-3	TGTGCCAGCAGCGTAGTAGCGGGCTCTACCACAGATACGCAGTATTTT	CASSVVAGSTTDTQYF
medium-sized	-	TRBV10-3	TRBJ1-5	TGTGCCATCAGTGAGGACGTGGGTAATCAGCCCCAGCATTTT	CAISEDVGNQPQHF
many	TRBD1	TRBV20-1	TRBJ1-2	TGCAGTGCAATCCGGGACAGGCCCCACTATGGCTACACCTTC	CSAIRDRPHYGYTF
-	-	TRBV3-1	TRBJ1-2	TGTGCCACCACCAAGCGGGGTCCGAACTATGGCTACACCTTC	CATTKRGPNYGYTF
many	TRBD2	TRBV9	TRBJ2-5	TGTGCCAGCAGCCCAGTAGGCTATGGGACTAGTGGGTACCAAGAGACCCAGTACTTC	CASSPVGYGTSGYQETQYF
-	TRBD1	TRBV20-1	TRBJ2-1	TGCAGTGCTAGAGATGGGCGGAGGCAGGGGGCACACAATGAGCAGTTCTTC	CSARDGRRQGAHNEQFF
many	-	TRBV28	TRBJ1-5	TGTGCCATTACGGGACGGAGCAATCAGCCCCAGCATTTT	CAITGRSNQPQHF
many	-	TRBV20-1	TRBJ2-2	TGCAGTGCTAGTTCAGGTTCTCCGGCGAACACCGGGGAGCTGTTTTTT	CSASSGSPANTGELFF
many	-	TRBV18	TRBJ2-6	TGTGCCAGCTCACTCCAGGGCCCTGGGGCCAACGTCCTGACTTTC	CASSLQGPGANVLTF
many	TRBD1	TRBV5-8	TRBJ1-5	TGTGCCAGCAGCTCCGGGGACAGGGGAAACAATCAGCCCCAGCATTTT	CASSSGDRGNNQPQHF
many	-	TRBV28	TRBJ1-2	TGTGCCAGCAGTTTAGTAGGGGCCTATGGCTACACCTTC	CASSLVGAYGYTF
many	TRBD2	TRBV28	TRBJ2-1	TGTGCCAGCACCGACCGACTAGCGGTCTCCTACAATGAGCAGTTCTTC	CASTDRLAVSYNEQFF
many	-	TRBV7-9	TRBJ2-7	TGTGCCAGCAGCTTAGCATTGGATCGGGAGGAGCAGTACTTC	CASSLALDREEQYF
many	-	TRBV12-3/TRBV12-4	TRBJ2-3	TGTGCCAGCAGCCCACCCTGGGGAGATACGCAGTATTTT	CASSPPWGDTQYF
many	-	TRBV11-2	TRBJ1-2	TGTGCCAGCAGCTTTACAGCGAGGGGCTATGGCTACACCTTC	CASSFTARGYGYTF
many	-	TRBV20-1	TRBJ2-1	TGCAGTGCTAGAGCGGGAAGCTCCTACAATGAGCAGTTCTTC	CSARAGSSYNEQFF
medium-sized	TRBD2	TRBV20-1	TRBJ2-1	TGCAGTGCTACATCCGGGACTAGCAGAACCTACAATGAGCAGTTCTTC	CSATSGTSRTYNEQFF
few	TRBD1	TRBV10-3	TRBJ2-1	TGTGCCATCAGAGAGACAGGGGGAAATGAGCAGTTCTTC	CAIRETGGNEQFF
many	-	TRBV6-1	TRBJ2-7	TGTGCCAGCAGTGAAGGATTTGGGGACACCTACGAGCAGTACTTC	CASSEGFGDTYEQYF
-	TRBD2	TRBV19	TRBJ2-7	TGTGCCAGTAGTATCCTCGCTACTAGCGGGGCGCCTCCCTCCTACGAGCAGTACTTC	CASSILATSGAPPSYEQYF
-	-	TRBV7-2	TRBJ2-3	TGTGCCAGCAGCCAAGGGCCCCTGGCGGCAGATACGCAGTATTTT	CASSQGPLAADTQYF
many	-	TRBV28	TRBJ1-1	TGTGCCAGCAGTCCCCCCGGACCGTACACTGAAGCTTTCTTT	CASSPPGPYTEAFF
many	-	TRBV20-1	TRBJ2-3	TGCAGTGCTAGTGCTGACTTCGATACGCAGTATTTT	CSASADFDTQYF
few	-	TRBV20-1	TRBJ2-3	TGCAGTGCTGGTGGGTTCACAGATACGCAGTATTTT	CSAGGFTDTQYF
many	TRBD1	TRBV6-5	TRBJ1-2	TGTGCCAGCAGTTACACTTCCGGGACAGGGGCTTATGGCTACACCTTC	CASSYTSGTGAYGYTF
many	-	TRBV4-3	TRBJ1-3	TGCGCCAGCAGCCAAGATAGGCGGCAGGCCGGCACCATATATTTT	CASSQDRRQAGTIYF
many	TRBD2	TRBV5-1	TRBJ2-1	TGCGCCAGCAGCTATGGACTAGCGGGGGGGGTCGCCTACAATGAGCAGTTCTTC	CASSYGLAGGVAYNEQFF
medium-sized	TRBD2	TRBV9	TRBJ2-5	TGTGCCAGCAGCGTAGGAGGAGCGGGGGGGATGGGGACCCAGTACTTC	CASSVGGAGGMGTQYF
many	TRBD1	TRBV7-2	TRBJ2-7	TGTGCCAGCAGCTTAGACAGGGGGTCCTACGAGCAGTACTTC	CASSLDRGSYEQYF
many	-	TRBV7-9	TRBJ1-4	TGTGCCAGCAGCTTCAGCCGGGACGTTGAAAAACTGTTTTTT	CASSFSRDVEKLFF
many	TRBD2	TRBV7-9	TRBJ2-5	TGTGCCAGCAGCCACTTGCGCGGGGGTTTGGCAGAGACCCAGTACTTC	CASSHLRGGLAETQYF
many	TRBD1	TRBV4-1	TRBJ1-3	TGCGCCAGCAGCCAAGATAGGGACAGGGGGCAAGGAAACACCATATATTTT	CASSQDRDRGQGNTIYF
many	TRBD1	TRBV20-1	TRBJ2-7	TGCAGTGCAGACAGGGGCCCTTCCTACGAGCAGTACTTC	CSADRGPSYEQYF
many	TRBD2	TRBV20-1	TRBJ2-3	TGCAGTGCTACCCTGGGACTAGCGGTCACAGATACGCAGTATTTT	CSATLGLAVTDTQYF
many	TRBD2	TRBV2	TRBJ2-4	TGTGCCAGCAGTCCTACTAGCGGGAGAAACATTCAGTACTTC	CASSPTSGRNIQYF
many	TRBD1	TRBV4-1	TRBJ2-7	TGCGCCAGCAGCCAAGATGGGACAGGGGGCAGCGAGCAGTACTTC	CASSQDGTGGSEQYF